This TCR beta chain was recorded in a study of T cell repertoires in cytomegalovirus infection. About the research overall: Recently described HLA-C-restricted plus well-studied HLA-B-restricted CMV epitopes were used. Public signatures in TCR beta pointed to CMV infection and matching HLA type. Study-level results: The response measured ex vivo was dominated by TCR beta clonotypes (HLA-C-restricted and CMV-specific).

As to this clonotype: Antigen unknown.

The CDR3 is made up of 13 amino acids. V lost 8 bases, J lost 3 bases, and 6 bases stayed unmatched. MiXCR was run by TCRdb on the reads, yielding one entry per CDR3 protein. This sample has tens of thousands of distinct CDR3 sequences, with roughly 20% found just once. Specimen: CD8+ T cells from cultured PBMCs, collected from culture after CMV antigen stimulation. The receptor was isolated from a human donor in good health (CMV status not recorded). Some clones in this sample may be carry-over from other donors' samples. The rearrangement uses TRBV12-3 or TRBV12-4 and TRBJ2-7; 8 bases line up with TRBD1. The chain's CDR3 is CASGTGTGYEQYF. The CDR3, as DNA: TGTGCCAGCGGAACCGGGACAGGCTACGAGCAGTACTTC.